This TCR beta chain was recorded in a study of T cell clones after liver transplantation. Study-wide context: Liver transplant recipients had immunosuppression withdrawal attempted within 2 years. A pre-transplant mixed lymphocyte reaction with TCRbeta sequencing defined graft-donor-reactive clones followed in post-transplant blood.

About this clone itself: What it recognizes is unknown.

TCRdb's copy holds only in-frame clones and misses some; the assay was immunoSEQ multiplex PCR. The sample lists 45,000 to 55,000 clones, approximately 84% seen once, with about 8.1% in the top ten. General study results and limits: Compared with third party-reactive sequences, donor-reactive ones declined more, independent of withdrawal success. Graft donor-reactive T cells possibly entered the graft instead of undergoing deletion.

Per the germline V gene, CDR1 is MNHEY and CDR2 is SVGAGI. V gave up 2 bases and J gave up 9 bases, with 8 bases separating them. This CDR3 is built from 12 residues. This specimen consisted of CD4+ T cells from blood, obtained before liver transplant. The chain joins TRBV6-5 to TRBJ2-1; possible D gene TRBD1, 5 bases. The sequence was collected from a human donor who received a liver transplant. The CDR3 region has the DNA TGTGCCAGCAGTTACGGTAGGGGTGAGCAGTTCTTC. Protein sequence: CASSYGRGEQFF.